This TCR beta chain was documented in a study of identical twins. Study results and caveats: Within twin pairs, the out-of-frame alpha sequences they shared showed excess low generation probability. For cord blood, abundant beta clonotypes had fewer insertions, unlike memory repertoires, which showed none. Excess sharing between twins was weaker in beta out-of-frame sequences.

Trimming removed 4 bases from V and 0 bases from J; junction bases left unmatched: 7. CDR1 SGHTA and CDR2 FQGNSA come from the germline V gene. This CDR3 has 19 amino acids. About this clonotype itself: Its antigen is unidentified.

TCRdb called the 5' RACE reads again in MiXCR, with one record for every CDR3 protein. The sample carries roughly 1.6 million distinct CDR3 sequences, around a third recorded once. V gene TRBV7-2 combines with J gene TRBJ2-1; 15 bases map to TRBD2. The sequenced material came from cord blood. This TCR derives from a newborn girl in good health. CDR3 bases: TGTGCCAGCAGCTCGAGGACTAGCGGGAGGGTCCCCTCCTACAATGAGCAGTTCTTC. It encodes CASSSRTSGRVPSYNEQFF. The full variable domain, in which reference TRBV7-2 and TRBJ2-1 provide the parts outside the CDR3, is GAGVSQSPSNKVTEKGKDVELRCDPISGHTALYWYRQSLGQGLEFLIYFQGNSAPDKSGLPSDRFSAERTGGSVSTLTIQRTQQEDSAVYLCASSSRTSGRVPSYNEQFFGPGTRLTVL.